Included here is one TCR beta chain sequence, with context. Its antigen is not known. Assay: immunoSEQ multiplex PCR; the TCRdb copy retains only in-frame clones and omits some. The table records around 84,000 clones, almost 90% of them present only once. This specimen belongs to a study of T cell responses to AZD1222 COVID-19 vaccine. General observations from the study: Just a handful of AZD1222 recipients tested seropositive at baseline. Breadth and depth of Spike-specific TCRs rose after two AZD1222 doses. Among the donors, most were white British and more were female, and clonal diversity was possibly underestimated.

Germline lookup yields CDR1 MNHEY and CDR2 SVGAGI. The CDR3 is 15 residues long. J lost 2 bases, V lost 5 bases, and 8 bases had no gene match. The sample consisted of peripheral blood, taken on day 0 of MenACWY control vaccination. This TCR was recovered from an adult in good health. The chain links TRBV6-5 to TRBJ2-7, with 8 bases that match TRBD1. CDR3 in DNA: TGTGCCAGCAGTAAACAGGGGGACCCTACCTACGAGCAGTACTTC. The encoded protein is CASSKQGDPTYEQYF.